The clone carrying this TCR beta chain has a handful of counts. What it binds is not known. These data belong to a study of post-analysis software for immune sequencing data. Study-level results: In patients, five or six TRBV segments were more frequent than in controls, with TRBV5-6, TRBV5-1 and TRBV20-1 among them.

The TCR beta cDNA libraries carried unique molecular identifiers. TCRdb re-analysed the PCR reads in MiXCR, keeping a single row per CDR3 protein. Seen here are 350,000 to 500,000 distinct CDR3 sequences, roughly 40% observed once, and the top ten hold approximately 7.6%. Trimming took 9 bases from V and 2 from J; bases not matched to a gene: 7. Germline CDR1 reads MDHEN; CDR2 reads SYDVKM. CDR3 length: 14 residues. The sequencing sample was made of blood. The chain is built from TRBV28 and TRBJ1-5; 7 bases align to TRBD1. The receptor's source is a girl aged 2 to 10 with multiple sclerosis. The CDR3 protein is CASTKTGGNQPQHF. The CDR3 DNA reads as TGTGCCAGTACGAAAACAGGGGGCAATCAGCCCCAGCATTTT.